This T cell receptor beta chain was captured in a study of OX40 agonist ivuxolimab in advanced cancers. Study-level background: Dose-escalation subjects each had hepatocellular carcinoma, melanoma, renal cell or head and neck cancer.

The table came from immunoSEQ multiplex PCR; TCRdb's copy has only in-frame clones and leaves some out. The top ten hold 20% to 25% of the sample, which has 30,000 to 45,000 clones, about 81% seen once. The CDR3 runs to 19 residues. V shed 6 bases, J shed 0 bases, and the junction held 16 bases outside the gene matches. CDR1 and CDR2 from the germline V gene are GTSNPN and SVGIG (reference sequence). Researchers took blood at baseline, on cycle 4 day 1, and on cycle 7 day 1. The chain recombines TRBV30 with TRBJ2-1, with TRBD2 matching over 11 bases. This material consisted of CD4+ or CD8+ T cells sorted from blood, taken in a trial of the OX40 agonist ivuxolimab. The receptor comes from an adult with an advanced solid tumor such as melanoma, head and neck, liver or kidney cancer. The CDR3 nucleotides read TGTGCCTGTCAGGTAGAGGGACTAGCGGTTAGGAGCTCCTACAATGAGCAGTTCTTC. Translated, it gives CACQVEGLAVRSSYNEQFF.